The present T cell receptor beta chain was sequenced within a study of technical replicates of blood from a handful of donors. V was shortened by 7 bases and J by 5 bases, with 18 bases between the two germline ends. The CDR3 loop spans 14 amino acids. From germline, CDR1 is SGHVS and CDR2 FQNEAQ. Some clones are missing from TCRdb's copy, which holds only in-frame ones; the method was immunoSEQ multiplex PCR. Among over 50,000 clones listed, 94% were seen once. This clone is medium-sized by share. The source of this sequence is a human donor in good health. Sequenced: T cells isolated from PBMCs. The J gene is TRBJ2-7, the V gene TRBV7-8, with D possibly being TRBD1 (6 bases). The CDR3 nucleotides read TGTGCCAGCACCCCCTCCAGGGGTCTCCACGAGCAGTACTTC. It yields the protein CASTPSRGLHEQYF.